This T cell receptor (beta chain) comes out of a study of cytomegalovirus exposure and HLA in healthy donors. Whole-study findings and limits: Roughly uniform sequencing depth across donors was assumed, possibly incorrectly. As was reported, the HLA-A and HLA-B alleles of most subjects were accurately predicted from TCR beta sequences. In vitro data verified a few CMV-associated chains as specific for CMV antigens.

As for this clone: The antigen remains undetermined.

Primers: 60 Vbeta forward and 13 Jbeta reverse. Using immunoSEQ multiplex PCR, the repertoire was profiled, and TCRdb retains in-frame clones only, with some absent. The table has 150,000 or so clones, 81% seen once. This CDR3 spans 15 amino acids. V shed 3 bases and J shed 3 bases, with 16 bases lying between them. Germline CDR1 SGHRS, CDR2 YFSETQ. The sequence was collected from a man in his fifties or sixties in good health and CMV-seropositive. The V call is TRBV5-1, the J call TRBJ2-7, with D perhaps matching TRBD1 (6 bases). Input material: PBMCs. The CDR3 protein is CASSSRGQPYYEQYF. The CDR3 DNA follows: TGCGCCAGCAGCTCACGCGGACAGCCGTACTACGAGCAGTACTTC.